This TCR beta chain was profiled in a study of CD8+CD57+ T cells in acquired aplastic anemia. Study-level background: Average DNA yield from sorted CD4+ and CD8+ cells was approximately 3 ug. Healthy donor CD4+ cell samples had a mean of around 11 million reads. Study-wide points: Around 30 sequences, all CD8+ CDR3, were shared between patients and controls. Patients did not significantly differ from controls in CD8+ Simpson's diversity.

This clonotype came up a few times. The target antigen is unknown. With 8 bases removed from V and 2 bases from J, the gap between germline ends came to 18 bases. The CDR3 runs to 15 residues. Germline V lookup: CDR1 MNHEY, CDR2 SMNVEV (reference sequence). Profiling of TCR beta VDJ combinations and CDR3 sequences used genomic DNA as template. From the reads, TCRdb called clonotypes with MiXCR, one entry per CDR3 protein. The data show fewer than 45,000 distinct CDR3 sequences, 75% to 85% seen once. The source material was sorted CD4+, CD8+, or CD8+CD57+ T cells (not recorded which) from PBMCs. This chain joins TRBV27 and TRBJ2-5; tentatively, D is TRBD1 (6 bases). This receptor was obtained from a human donor in good health, serving as a control. CDR3 region: CASGTGWGSQETQYF. DNA for the CDR3: TGTGCCAGCGGAACAGGGTGGGGAAGTCAAGAGACCCAGTACTTC.